These 29 T cell receptor beta chains originate from one sample sequenced in a study of blood T cell repertoires in COVID-19. Profiled with immunoSEQ multiplex PCR; TCRdb holds only in-frame clones, not every one. The sample holds about 310,000 clones, roughly 88% seen once. The source material was PBMCs or T cells enriched from blood (not recorded which). Source of these receptors: a young man who had recovered from COVID-19.

The chain recombines TRBV7-9 with TRBJ2-3; 10 bases match TRBD2. Germline V lookup: CDR1 SEHNR, CDR2 FQNEAQ (reference sequence). V lost 0 bases and J lost 5; bases outside the gene matches: 5. The CDR3 has 16 amino acids. The CDR3 spells CASSLAELAGRDTQYF. Written as DNA, the CDR3 is TGTGCCAGCAGCTTAGCCGAACTAGCGGGACGAGATACGCAGTATTTT.

The genes are TRBV30 and TRBJ1-1; TRBD1 matches 7 bases. Germline loops: CDR1 GTSNPN, CDR2 SVGIG (reference sequence). The CDR3 spans 13 residues. V dropped 5 bases and J dropped 1; count of bases not matched to a gene: 4. CDR3 coding DNA: TGTGCCTGGGGAAGACAGGGGAACACTGAAGCTTTCTTT. Amino acid sequence: CAWGRQGNTEAFF.

The V gene is TRBV6-6, the J gene TRBJ1-2; D might be TRBD1 (5 bases). V shed 6 bases and J shed 5 bases, with 10 bases lying between them. The germline V gene encodes CDR1 MNHNY and CDR2 SVGAGI (reference sequence). CDR3 length: 12 residues. For the CDR3, the DNA is TGTGCCAGCAGGAAGCAGGGATATGGCTACACCTTC. It yields the protein CASRKQGYGYTF.

V and J are TRBV10-2 and TRBJ1-1; D ambiguous. The CDR3 contains 14 residues. V was shortened by 2 bases and J by 1 base, with 8 bases between the two germline ends. Germline V gene sequence: CDR1 WSHSY, CDR2 SAAADI. The DNA of the CDR3 is TGCGCCAGCAGTGAGACCAGGTCGAACACTGAAGCTTTCTTT. Translated, it gives CASSETRSNTEAFF.

The chain links TRBV19 to TRBJ1-6; unclear D gene. Germline CDR1 LNHDA, CDR2 SQIVND (reference sequence). Trimming left V 4 bases short and J 7 bases short, with 17 bases between. This CDR3 has 16 residues. CDR3 DNA: TGTGCCAGTAGTACCTCCGGGATCTTAAGGAATTCACCCCTCCACTTT. Translation: CASSTSGILRNSPLHF.

The V and J genes are TRBV5-5 and TRBJ1-3; 7 bases are shared with TRBD1. The junction had 7 bases not matched to a gene; V was cut back by 4 bases and J by 0 bases. Per germline, CDR1 SGHKS and CDR2 YYEKEE (reference sequence). The CDR3 sequence is 16 residues long. In nucleotides, the CDR3 is TGTGCCAGCAGCGCGGACAGGTTGGGCTCTGGAAACACCATATATTTT. It yields the protein CASSADRLGSGNTIYF.

The rearrangement uses TRBV7-2 and TRBJ1-1; TRBD1 aligns across 11 bases. V lost 5 bases, J lost 4 bases, and 3 bases stayed unmatched. The CDR3 is made up of 14 amino acids. Per germline, CDR1 SGHTA and CDR2 FQGNSA. CDR3 sequence: CASSAGTGGTEAFF. CDR3 DNA sequence: TGTGCCAGCAGCGCCGGGACAGGGGGCACTGAAGCTTTCTTT.

The genes are TRBV5-1 and TRBJ1-2, with no clear D. V lost 0 bases, J lost 8 bases, and 8 bases lay in between. The CDR3 consists of 12 residues. Germline lookup yields CDR1 SGHRS and CDR2 YFSETQ. The CDR3 is CASSLGSRGYTF. The CDR3 nucleotides are TGCGCCAGCAGCTTGGGGAGTCGGGGCTACACCTTC.

This clone was counted only a few times. The rearrangement uses TRBV5-5 and TRBJ1-2, with D perhaps matching TRBD1 (6 bases). The CDR3 contains 15 residues. V was cut by 1 base and J by 8 bases, with 18 bases left in between. Germline V gene sequence: CDR1 SGHKS, CDR2 YYEKEE (reference sequence). CDR3 DNA: TGTGCCAGCAGCTTGTGGGGTACAGGGTCGGGGGGCTACACCTTC. Its translation: CASSLWGTGSGGYTF.

V gene TRBV7-6 combines with J gene TRBJ2-6; no clear D. Germline values: CDR1 SGHVS, CDR2 FNYEAQ. The CDR3 has 15 amino acids. With 4 bases removed from V and 1 base from J, the gap between germline ends came to 8 bases. CDR3: CASSSLSSGANVLTF. For the CDR3, the DNA is TGTGCCAGCAGCTCCCTCAGTTCTGGGGCCAACGTCCTGACTTTC.

V usage is TRBV7-8 and J usage is TRBJ2-7; TRBD1 might be the D (5 bases). CDR1 is SGHVS, CDR2 FQNEAQ, per germline. The CDR3 extends over 12 amino acids. The ends were cut back, 5 bases at V and 2 bases at J, with 7 bases in the middle. The CDR3 DNA reads TGTGCCAGCAGCGTACAGGCCTACGAGCAGTACTTC. It specifies CASSVQAYEQYF.

The chain combines TRBV5-1 with TRBJ1-2; TRBD1 agrees at 8 bases. The germline gives CDR1 SGHRS, CDR2 YFSETQ. Trimming at V came to 3 bases and at J to 8 bases, leaving 9 bases not matched to a gene. CDR3 length equals 14 residues. CDR3 in DNA: TGCGCCAGCAGCTCAACAGGGGGAAGGGGCGGCTACACCTTC. This codes for CASSSTGGRGGYTF.

The V call is TRBV3-1 (or the pseudogene TRBV3-2), the J call TRBJ2-5; 11 bases are a match to TRBD2. This CDR3 has 17 amino acids. Germline assignment: CDR1 LGHDT and CDR2 YNNKEL (reference sequence). J was trimmed by 5 bases and V by 0 bases; bases with no gene match: 8. Written as DNA, the CDR3 is TGTGCCAGCAGCCAAGATCTGCGATCTAGCGGGGGGGAGACCCAGTACTTC. As protein: CASSQDLRSSGGETQYF.

The chain couples TRBV3-1 (or the pseudogene TRBV3-2) to TRBJ1-1; D remains unclear. V lost 4 bases and J 4 bases, leaving 10 bases between the germline ends. There are 13 residues in the CDR3. The germline CDR1 and CDR2 sequences are LGHDT and YNNKEL (reference sequence). CDR3 residues: CASSPGRGTEAFF. CDR3 bases: TGTGCCAGCAGCCCAGGACGGGGCACTGAAGCTTTCTTT.

The chain recombines TRBV2 with TRBJ2-5, with D possibly matching TRBD2 (5 bases). Trimming pared 5 bases from V and 2 bases from J, leaving 9 bases between. The CDR3 has 13 residues. CDR1 is SNHLY and CDR2 is FYNNEI in the germline V gene. The DNA for the CDR3 is TGTGCCAGCAGTTACGGGATACAAGAGACCCAGTACTTC. This sequence encodes CASSYGIQETQYF.

V is TRBV27 and J is TRBJ1-1; D ambiguous. Germline V CDR1 and CDR2: MNHEY, SMNVEV (reference sequence). Trimming stripped 1 base from V and 0 bases from J, with 9 bases between. CDR3 length equals 15 residues. CDR3 region: CASSLLGEMNTEAFF. CDR3 nucleotide sequence: TGTGCCAGCAGTTTATTAGGAGAGATGAACACTGAAGCTTTCTTT.

The genes are TRBV19 and TRBJ2-1; D unresolved. The germline gives CDR1 LNHDA, CDR2 SQIVND (reference sequence). The CDR3 loop spans 10 amino acids. V lost 11 bases and J lost 10, with 12 bases in between. The DNA for the CDR3 is TGTGCCTTTAAACTTAAGGAGCAGTTCTTC. Translating it yields CAFKLKEQFF.

This clone was recorded a few times. J is TRBJ2-6 and V is TRBV12-3 or TRBV12-4; D not resolved. The V end was cut by 3 bases, the J end by 7 bases, with 4 bases between. The CDR3 runs 12 residues. The DNA of the CDR3 is TGTGCCAGCAGTTTTAGAGCCAACGTCCTGACTTTC. Its protein is CASSFRANVLTF.

V is TRBV5-5 and J is TRBJ2-2; 7 nucleotides match TRBD1. The CDR3 length is 14 residues. V lost 4 bases to trimming and J lost 6 bases; unmatched junction nucleotides: 6. Germline values: CDR1 SGHKS, CDR2 YYEKEE (reference sequence). This chain's CDR3 is CASSPRDRAGELFF. Written as DNA, the CDR3 is TGTGCCAGCAGCCCGCGAGACAGGGCCGGGGAGCTGTTTTTT. Drawing the rest from reference TRBV5-5 and TRBJ2-2, the complete variable domain is DAGVTQSPTHLIKTRGQQVTLRCSPISGHKSVSWYQQVLGQGPQFIFQYYEKEERGRGNFPDRFSARQFPNYSSELNVNALLLGDSALYLCASSPRDRAGELFFGEGSRLTVL.

V gene TRBV2 combines with J gene TRBJ1-2, with 7 positions matching TRBD1. The CDR3 loop spans 15 amino acids. The V and J ends lost 2 bases and 4 bases, in that order; junction bases with no gene match: 7. Germline V lookup: CDR1 SNHLY, CDR2 FYNNEI. CDR3 amino acids: CASSEKGGGVYGYTF. The CDR3 nucleotides read TGTGCCAGCAGTGAAAAAGGAGGGGGCGTCTATGGCTACACCTTC.

This sequence joins TRBV7-6 and TRBJ1-1, with 7 bases aligning to TRBD1. Germline V lookup: CDR1 SGHVS, CDR2 FNYEAQ. V dropped 1 base and J dropped 3; count of bases not matched to a gene: 14. The CDR3 contains 18 residues. DNA for the CDR3: TGTGCCAGCAGCTTAGTGGAAAGGGACAGCGGCTTGCACACTGAAGCTTTCTTT. The encoded protein is CASSLVERDSGLHTEAFF.

This clone came up once. This sequence joins TRBV6-5 and TRBJ1-2, with 8 bases identical to TRBD1. Trimming removed 5 bases from V and 4 bases from J; junction bases left unmatched: 6. The CDR3 covers 14 residues. The germline V gene has CDR1 MNHEY and CDR2 SVGAGI. CDR3 residues: CASSPGGRGYGYTF. In DNA, the CDR3 is TGTGCCAGCAGTCCAGGGGGCAGAGGCTATGGCTACACCTTC.

The chain couples TRBV12-3 or TRBV12-4 to TRBJ2-7; D might be TRBD1 (5 bases). Between the trimmed V and J ends, which lost 7 bases and 3 bases, there was a span of 13 bases. The CDR3 contains 13 residues. CDR3 in DNA: TGTGCCAGCACTTACCCAGGGAACTACGAGCAGTACTTC. Amino acid sequence: CASTYPGNYEQYF.

The rearrangement joins TRBV5-4 to TRBJ1-2; the match to TRBD1 covers 7 bases. CDR3 length equals 13 residues. The germline CDR1 and CDR2 sequences are SGHNT and YYREEE (reference sequence). J lost 8 bases, V lost 2 bases, and 6 bases had no gene match. CDR3 nucleotide sequence: TGTGCCAGCAGCTTAGGACAGGACTGGGGCTACACCTTC. Its protein is CASSLGQDWGYTF.

This chain links TRBV7-9 with TRBJ1-1; TRBD1 matches at 8 bases. V trimming: 3 bases; J trimming: 4 bases; junction bases outside the gene matches: 4. CDR1 is SEHNR, CDR2 FQNEAQ, per germline (reference sequence). This CDR3 is built from 14 residues. The CDR3 coding sequence is TGTGCCAGCAGCTTCACGGACAGGGTCACTGAAGCTTTCTTT. Translating gives CASSFTDRVTEAFF.

J is TRBJ2-5 and V is TRBV2; 9 bases agree with TRBD1. The CDR3 has 16 amino acids. Germline V gene data show CDR1 as SNHLY and CDR2 as FYNNEI. V dropped 5 bases and J dropped 5; count of bases not matched to a gene: 12. CDR3 DNA: TGTGCCAGCAGTCCCTATGGACAGGGGCAGGGGGAGACCCAGTACTTC. Translated, it gives CASSPYGQGQGETQYF.

The chain employs TRBV2 and TRBJ2-7; TRBD1 is a possible D gene (7 bases). Germline CDR1 and CDR2: SNHLY and FYNNEI. The CDR3 runs to 14 residues. Trimming cost V 10 bases and J 0 bases, with 16 bases left between them. The CDR3 is CAIYQGGNSYEQYF. The DNA for the CDR3 is TGTGCCATCTATCAGGGGGGTAACTCCTACGAGCAGTACTTC. Variable domain in full (rest from reference TRBV2 and TRBJ2-7): EPEVTQTPSHQVTQMGQEVILRCVPISNHLYFYWYRQILGQKVEFLVSFYNNEISEKSEIFDDQFSVERPDGSNFTLKIRSTKLEDSAMYFCAIYQGGNSYEQYFGPGTRLTVT.

The chain is built from TRBV4-3 and TRBJ2-3, with a weak D call TRBD2 (7 bases). Germline V gene lookup returns CDR1 LGHNA and CDR2 YSLEER. Trimming took off 4 bases at V and 1 base at J, with 12 bases between the two ends. The CDR3 is 15 amino acids. The CDR3 nucleotides read TGCGCCAGCAGCCGTGGGGGGGGCGGCACAGATACGCAGTATTTT. This gives the protein CASSRGGGGTDTQYF.

The rearrangement uses TRBV4-1 and TRBJ2-7; TRBD1 aligns across 8 bases. Germline V gene lookup returns CDR1 MGHRA and CDR2 YSYEKL. After removal of 1 base from V and 3 bases from J, the junction contained 8 bases not matched to a gene. CDR3 length: 16 residues. The CDR3 bases are TGCGCCAGCAGCCAAGGGATTGGACAGGGTCGCTACGAGCAGTACTTC. Its translation is CASSQGIGQGRYEQYF.